These 24 T cell receptor beta chains originate from one sample sequenced in a study of cytomegalovirus exposure and HLA in healthy donors. The PCR was carried out with 60 Vbeta primers and 13 Jbeta primers. Sequencing was performed with immunoSEQ multiplex PCR; in TCRdb, only in-frame clones are kept and a portion is missing. Its listing shows more than 140,000 clones. Sequencing was done on a sample of PBMCs. The origin of the receptors is a woman under 30 in good health and CMV-seronegative.

This chain joins TRBV6-5 and TRBJ2-5; 12 bases are shared with TRBD2. The J call is in doubt because the DNA end fits TRBJ2-7 better. Germline loops: CDR1 MNHEY, CDR2 SVGAGI. This CDR3 is 16 amino acids long. CDR3 sequence: CASSYSLTSGGYEQYF. The CDR3 DNA reads as TGTGCCAGCAGTTACTCCCTGACTAGCGGGGGTTACGAGCAGTACTTC.

The chain couples TRBV29-1 to TRBJ1-5, with 10 nucleotides matching TRBD1. The CDR3 has 14 residues. From germline, CDR1 is SQVTM and CDR2 ANQGSEA. The J segment lost 1 base and the V segment lost 5 bases, leaving 2 bases of the junction unmatched. The CDR3 DNA reads TGCAGCGTTTCGGGACAGGGGAGCAATCAGCCCCAGCATTTT. Its translation is CSVSGQGSNQPQHF.

The V and J genes are TRBV23-1 and TRBJ2-1; D is unclear. TRBV23-1 is an open reading frame, and its role is uncertain. CDR3 length: 19 amino acids. The germline V and J ends were trimmed by 2 bases and 4 bases, with 24 bases remaining between them. As DNA, the CDR3 is TGCGCCAGCAGTCAACGTCGATTATTTAAGTGCAACATATACAATGAGCAGTTCTTC. Amino acid sequence: CASSQRRLFKCNIYNEQFF.

The chain combines TRBV19 with TRBJ1-2; 10 bases line up with TRBD1. The CDR3 runs to 15 residues. Germline V gene lookup returns CDR1 LNHDA and CDR2 SQIVND (reference sequence). V was pared by 7 bases and J by 4 bases, with 9 bases of the junction left unmatched. CDR3 amino acids: CASNPETGGAYGYTF. DNA of the CDR3: TGTGCCAGTAACCCTGAGACAGGGGGCGCCTATGGCTACACCTTC.

The V and J genes are TRBV29-1 and TRBJ1-1; D remains ambiguous. The CDR3 is 11 amino acids. CDR1 and CDR2 (germline): SQVTM, ANQGSEA. Between the trimmed V and J ends, which lost 7 bases and 5 bases, there was a span of 11 bases. The CDR3 DNA follows: TGCAGCGCCCTAAGAGGGACTGAAGCTTTCTTT. Translated, it gives CSALRGTEAFF.

The chain links TRBV29-1 to TRBJ2-1; 7 nucleotides agree with TRBD2. The CDR3 sequence is 13 residues long. V lost 4 bases to trimming and J lost 4 bases; unmatched junction nucleotides: 4. Germline CDR1 and CDR2: SQVTM and ANQGSEA. The CDR3 DNA reads as TGCAGCGTTGTGGCTAGCGGATACAATGAGCAGTTCTTC. This sequence encodes CSVVASGYNEQFF.

The chain is built from TRBV7-3 and TRBJ2-2, with a weak D call TRBD1 (5 bases). Deletions cut 6 bases from V and 2 bases from J, with 19 bases between. Germline lookup yields CDR1 SGHTA and CDR2 FQGTGA. The length of the CDR3 is 17 residues. The CDR3 sequence: CASSIDLTGINTGELFF. The CDR3 nucleotides are TGTGCCAGCAGTATCGACCTTACAGGAATCAACACCGGGGAGCTGTTTTTT.

This rearrangement joins TRBV7-9 to TRBJ1-5; 11 positions match TRBD1. This CDR3 has 16 residues. Looked up from germline, CDR1 is SEHNR and CDR2 is FQNEAQ (reference sequence). V lost 1 base and J lost 4; bases outside the gene matches: 3. The CDR3 protein is CASSLGDRGRNQPQHF. CDR3 nucleotide sequence: TGTGCCAGCAGCTTAGGGGACAGGGGGAGGAATCAGCCCCAGCATTTT.

The chain employs TRBV29-1 and TRBJ1-2; maybe TRBD1 (5 bases). V lost 0 bases and J lost 8, with 10 bases in between. The germline gives CDR1 SQVTM, CDR2 ANQGSEA. The CDR3 has 12 amino acids. Here the CDR3 reads CSVEDLGGGYTF. In DNA, the CDR3 is TGCAGCGTTGAAGACTTGGGGGGGGGCTACACCTTC.

V gene TRBV2 combines with J gene TRBJ2-7; 8 nucleotides agree with TRBD1. J was trimmed by 0 bases and V by 3 bases; bases with no gene match: 1. The CDR3 is 14 residues long. The germline V gene encodes CDR1 SNHLY and CDR2 FYNNEI. The CDR3 bases are TGTGCCAGCAGTGACGGACAGGGCTCCTACGAGCAGTACTTC. Translating gives CASSDGQGSYEQYF.

The CDR3, as DNA: TGCAGCGTTGGGGGACAGGGGAATCAGCCCCAGCATTTT. Translating gives CSVGGQGNQPQHF. This chain uses TRBV29-1 with TRBJ1-5; TRBD1 agrees at 10 bases. With 4 bases clipped from V and 4 bases from J, the junction kept 1 base outside the gene matches. CDR3 length equals 13 residues. The germline gives CDR1 SQVTM, CDR2 ANQGSEA.

V is TRBV15 and J is TRBJ1-4; D is possibly TRBD1 (6 bases). CDR1 is LNHNV, CDR2 YYDKDF, per germline (reference sequence). Trimming took off 2 bases at V and 3 bases at J, with 13 bases between the two ends. The CDR3 is 16 amino acids. The CDR3 spells CATSRSQGIANEKLFF. The DNA for the CDR3 is TGTGCCACCAGCAGATCACAGGGTATTGCTAATGAAAAACTGTTTTTT.

With respect to this clone: This CDR3 is also generated by other DNA sequences in the sample. This rearrangement joins TRBV6-5 to TRBJ1-2, with TRBD1 matching over 9 bases. CDR3 size: 14 residues. Trimming cost V 6 bases and J 2 bases; bases outside gene matches: 4. Germline V CDR1 and CDR2: MNHEY, SVGAGI. The CDR3 coding sequence is TGTGCCAGCAGCCGGGACAGGGACAACTATGGCTACACCTTC. Translation gives CASSRDRDNYGYTF.

This sequence joins TRBV11-3 and TRBJ2-3; 12 positions agree with TRBD1. Germline loops: CDR1 SGHNT, CDR2 YENEEA. The CDR3 consists of 16 residues. Losses at the gene ends were 5 bases for V and 4 bases for J; bases not matched to a gene: 7. The CDR3 reads CASSPGGTGGSDTQYF. The CDR3 DNA sequence: TGTGCCAGCAGCCCTGGCGGGACAGGGGGCTCAGATACGCAGTATTTT.

The chain links TRBV5-4 to TRBJ2-1; a weak D match, TRBD2 (6 bases). The CDR3 covers 17 residues. Trimming stripped 4 bases from V and 0 bases from J, with 17 bases between. Germline-derived CDR1 and CDR2 are SGHNT and YYREEE (reference sequence). The CDR3 region has the DNA TGTGCCAGCAGCATCGAACTAGCCCACAGCTCCTACAATGAGCAGTTCTTC. Translated, it gives CASSIELAHSSYNEQFF.

V gene TRBV10-3 combines with J gene TRBJ2-1; 10 bases are a match to TRBD2. V shed 5 bases, J shed 8 bases, and the junction held 9 bases outside the gene matches. The CDR3 is 15 amino acids. The germline gives CDR1 ENHRY, CDR2 SYGVKD. The CDR3 DNA follows: TGTGCCATCAGTAACTCCGGGACTAGCGCGGATGAGCAGTTCTTC. This encodes CAISNSGTSADEQFF.

This chain connects TRBV7-8 to TRBJ2-3; D is perhaps TRBD2 (6 bases). V lost 6 bases and J 2 bases, leaving 9 bases between the germline ends. This CDR3 contains 13 residues. Germline loops: CDR1 SGHVS, CDR2 FQNEAQ. This chain's CDR3 is CASRRDYTDTQYF. DNA of the CDR3: TGTGCCAGCAGGCGGGATTACACAGATACGCAGTATTTT.

This chain connects TRBV29-1 to TRBJ1-1; tentatively, D is TRBD1 (6 bases). CDR1 and CDR2 (germline): SQVTM, ANQGSEA. The V and J ends lost 4 bases and 7 bases respectively, with 7 bases between them. The CDR3 is made up of 10 amino acids. The CDR3 DNA follows: TGCAGCGTTGCGGACAGTGAAGCTTTCTTT. It yields the protein CSVADSEAFF.

The CDR3 DNA sequence: TGTGCCAGCAGCTTGGATTGGGGGCGCATGTTCCCCACTGAAGCTTTCTTT. This sequence encodes CASSLDWGRMFPTEAFF. This chain joins TRBV5-4 and TRBJ1-1, with D tentatively TRBD1 (6 bases). CDR3 length equals 17 residues. The V gene lost 0 bases and the J gene lost 4 bases, with 19 bases spanning the gap. CDR1 is SGHNT and CDR2 is YYREEE in the germline V gene (reference sequence).

The rearrangement uses TRBV30 and TRBJ2-3; perhaps TRBD1 as D (6 bases). Germline values: CDR1 GTSNPN, CDR2 SVGIG (reference sequence). The CDR3 runs to 12 residues. With 1 base removed from V and 10 bases from J, the gap between germline ends came to 12 bases. CDR3 region: CAWSGGRGAQYF. The CDR3 region has the DNA TGTGCCTGGAGTGGGGGGCGTGGGGCGCAGTATTTT.

The chain couples TRBV13 to TRBJ1-1; TRBD1 might be the D (6 bases). This CDR3 is built from 13 residues. Germline loops: CDR1 PRHDT, CDR2 FYEKMQ (reference sequence). The V end was cut by 4 bases, the J end by 1 base, with 7 bases between. CDR3 DNA: TGTGCCAGCAGCTCACAGGGGAACACTGAAGCTTTCTTT. The encoded protein is CASSSQGNTEAFF.

The chain has TRBV7-6 and TRBJ2-1, with 10 bases aligning to TRBD2. Unmatched junction bases numbered 7, after V lost 4 bases and J lost 4 bases. The CDR3 sequence is 16 residues long. In germline, CDR1 is SGHVS, CDR2 FNYEAQ. The CDR3 sequence is CASSSITSGVYNEQFF. For the CDR3, the DNA is TGTGCCAGCAGCTCCATAACTAGCGGGGTATACAATGAGCAGTTCTTC.

This chain uses TRBV4-1 with TRBJ1-2, with TRBD1 matching 8 bases. V shed 4 bases, J shed 0 bases, and the junction held 19 bases outside the gene matches. The CDR3 has 20 amino acids. In germline, CDR1 is MGHRA, CDR2 YSYEKL. This CDR3 is CASSPPNSHRDRPTNYGYTF. The CDR3 DNA is TGCGCCAGCAGCCCCCCAAATTCTCACCGGGACAGGCCAACTAACTATGGCTACACCTTC.

V gene TRBV19 combines with J gene TRBJ1-3, with a possible D match to TRBD1 (5 bases). V was trimmed by 7 bases and J by 2 bases, leaving 18 bases between them. The CDR3 runs to 16 residues. Germline V gene lookup returns CDR1 LNHDA and CDR2 SQIVND (reference sequence). The CDR3 DNA follows: TGTGCCAGTACCAGCCGGGGGGTGGCAGCTGGAAACACCATATATTTT. Translating it yields CASTSRGVAAGNTIYF.